Listed here are 3 T cell receptor beta chains from one sample, sequenced in a study of blood T cell repertoires in COVID-19. TCRdb's table, derived via immunoSEQ multiplex PCR, lists solely in-frame clones and lacks some. The table includes over 45,000 clones, 85% to 90% detected once. The material sequenced was peripheral blood. Receptors were obtained from a man aged 55 to 70 with active COVID-19.

This chain uses TRBV9 with TRBJ2-7; D gene uncertain. The CDR3 consists of 13 residues. Deletions cut 0 bases from V and 3 bases from J, with 7 bases between. The V gene's germline CDR1 is SGDLS and CDR2 YYNGEE. The CDR3 DNA follows: TGTGCCAGCAGCGTAGGGCAGGACTACGAGCAGTACTTC. This gives the protein CASSVGQDYEQYF.

The chain is built from TRBV29-1 and TRBJ2-7, with TRBD1 matching 7 bases. Per the germline V gene, CDR1 is SQVTM and CDR2 is ANQGSEA. V lost 4 bases to trimming and J lost 5 bases; unmatched junction nucleotides: 5. This CDR3 region has 12 residues. This chain's CDR3 is CSVGGTDHEQYF. CDR3 nucleotides: TGCAGCGTTGGAGGGACAGACCACGAGCAGTACTTC.

This clone occurred a few times. V and J are TRBV28 and TRBJ2-7, with D perhaps matching TRBD1 (6 bases). V lost 4 bases and J 6 bases, leaving 22 bases between the germline ends. The germline V gene has CDR1 MDHEN and CDR2 SYDVKM. CDR3 length equals 16 residues. Here the CDR3 DNA reads TGTGCCAGCAGTTCACAAACACAGGGAAAATATGGCGAGCAGTACTTC. The encoded protein is CASSSQTQGKYGEQYF.